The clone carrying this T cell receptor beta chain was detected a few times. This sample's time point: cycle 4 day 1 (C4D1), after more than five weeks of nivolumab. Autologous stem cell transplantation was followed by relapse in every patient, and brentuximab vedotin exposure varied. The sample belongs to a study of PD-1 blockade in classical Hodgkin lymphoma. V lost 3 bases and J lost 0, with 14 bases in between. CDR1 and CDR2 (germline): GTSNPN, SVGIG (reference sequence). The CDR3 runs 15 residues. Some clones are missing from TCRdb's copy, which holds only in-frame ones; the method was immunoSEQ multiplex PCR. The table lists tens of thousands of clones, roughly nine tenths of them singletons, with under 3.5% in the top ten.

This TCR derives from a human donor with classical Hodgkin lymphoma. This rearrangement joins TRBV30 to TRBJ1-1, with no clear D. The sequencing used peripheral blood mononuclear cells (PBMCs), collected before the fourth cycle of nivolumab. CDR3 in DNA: TGTGCCTGGAGAGGCAGGATCCTAATGAACACTGAAGCTTTCTTT. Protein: CAWRGRILMNTEAFF.